These T cell receptor beta chains were read from a single sample in a study of cytomegalovirus exposure and HLA in healthy donors. Data came from immunoSEQ multiplex PCR; TCRdb stores just in-frame clones and leaves some out. There are more than 150,000 clones in the sample; 75% to 80% occur only once, and approximately 6% lies in the top ten. Sequenced material: PBMCs. The origin of the receptors is a woman in her twenties or thirties in good health and CMV-seropositive. Each CDR3 is given with its conserved first and last residue. D genes are given only for firm matches. The size of a clone is reported for some rows only, either as once, few or many, or as a class for expanded clones.

j_gene	abundance	d_gene	v_gene	len	CDR3nt	CDR3aa
TRBJ2-1	once	-	TRBV18	17	TGTGCCAGCTCACCAATGAAAATCGGACTACTTTACAATGAGCAGTTCTTC	CASSPMKIGLLYNEQFF
TRBJ2-1	-	TRBD2	TRBV28	19	TGTGCCAGCAGTCTACCGTCGGCGGGGGTCGGTAGCTCCTACAATGAGCAGTTCTTC	CASSLPSAGVGSSYNEQFF
TRBJ1-2	few	TRBD1	TRBV14	14	TGTGCCAGCAGCCAAGCTGGGACAGGGGATGGCTACACCTTC	CASSQAGTGDGYTF
TRBJ1-4	-	-	TRBV9	15	TGTGCCAGCAGCGTAGGATGGGGGGGAAATGAAAAACTGTTTTTT	CASSVGWGGNEKLFF
TRBJ1-1	-	TRBD1	TRBV9	16	TGTGCCAGCAGCGTAGCTCGTAACAGGGGAGAGACTGAAGCTTTCTTT	CASSVARNRGETEAFF
TRBJ2-5	-	TRBD2	TRBV7-3	16	TGTGCCAGCAGCTTAACAGGTTTGGGGACTAGGGAGACCCAGTACTTC	CASSLTGLGTRETQYF
TRBJ1-2	-	-	TRBV5-5	13	TGTGCCAGCAGCTCAGACAGACACTATGGCTACACCTTC	CASSSDRHYGYTF
TRBJ2-3	-	TRBD2	TRBV5-4	12	TGTGCCAGCCGCCGGGGGGGAGATACGCAGTATTTT	CASRRGGDTQYF
TRBJ2-2	-	-	TRBV7-9	13	TGTGCCAGCAGCCCACCAGGGGCCGGGGAGCTGTTTTTT	CASSPPGAGELFF
TRBJ2-1	-	-	TRBV5-6	14	TGTGCCAGCAGCTTGGCCCCGGGAGACAATGAGCAGTTCTTC	CASSLAPGDNEQFF
TRBJ1-5	-	TRBD1	TRBV6-5	15	TGTGCCAGCAGTTACTCGGGACAGAACAATCAGCCCCAGCATTTT	CASSYSGQNNQPQHF
TRBJ1-6	once	-	TRBV4-1	18	TGCGCCAGCAGCCAGAGCTTCTTGGGTGGACTGACTATTTCACCCCTCCACTTT	CASSQSFLGGLTISPLHF
TRBJ2-6	-	-	TRBV7-2	15	TGTGCCAGCAGCCTCCCGAGCTCTGGGGCCAACGTCCTGACTTTC	CASSLPSSGANVLTF
TRBJ1-2	-	TRBD1	TRBV6-1	20	TGTGCCAGCAGTGCACCCCACAGCAACACGCAGGGGGCCGTTTTCTATGGCTACACCTTC	CASSAPHSNTQGAVFYGYTF
TRBJ2-7	-	TRBD1	TRBV6-5	14	TGTGCCAGCAGTTACGGGACAGGGGGCTACGAGCAGTACTTC	CASSYGTGGYEQYF
TRBJ2-1	-	TRBD2	TRBV5-8	18	TGTGCCAGCAGCTTGTGGTCTAGCGGGAGGCCGATCTACAATGAGCAGTTCTTC	CASSLWSSGRPIYNEQFF
TRBJ2-5	-	-	TRBV2	14	TGTGCCAGCAGTGAAGTTGGAGTTGGAGAGACCCAGTACTTC	CASSEVGVGETQYF
TRBJ1-6	-	-	TRBV5-1	14	TGCGCCAGCAGCTTGGTAGGGGGGGATTCACCCCTCCACTTT	CASSLVGGDSPLHF
TRBJ1-2	-	TRBD1	TRBV7-8	12	TGTGCCAGCCGGGACAGGGGGCTCGGCTACACCTTC	CASRDRGLGYTF
TRBJ2-7	-	-	TRBV5-6	11	TGTGCCAGCAGCTTCCTCTACGAGCAGTACTTC	CASSFLYEQYF
TRBJ2-7	-	-	TRBV6-5	14	TGTGCCAGCAGTTACAAGGTCGAGGCGACCGAGCAGTACTTC	CASSYKVEATEQYF
TRBJ2-3	-	TRBD2	TRBV7-9	17	TGTGCCAGCAGCTTCCAACTCCGCGGGGGGGCCGGAGATACGCAGTATTTT	CASSFQLRGGAGDTQYF
TRBJ1-2	-	-	TRBV7-2	15	TGTGCCGGCAGCTCCGATGTACAGGGAAGGGATGGCTACACCTTC	CAGSSDVQGRDGYTF
TRBJ1-1	-	-	TRBV18	14	TGTGCCAGCTCACCACCGAGAGCGTACACTGAAGCTTTCTTT	CASSPPRAYTEAFF
TRBJ2-2	-	-	TRBV2	14	TGTGCCAGCAGTGAGCGCGAGAACACCGGGGAGCTGTTTTTT	CASSERENTGELFF
TRBJ2-7	-	TRBD1	TRBV6-5	15	TGTGCCAGCAGTTACCAAGGACAGGGCACCTACGAGCAGTACTTC	CASSYQGQGTYEQYF
TRBJ2-3	-	TRBD1	TRBV5-1	16	TGCGCCAGCAGCTTGCTATCTGCAGGGGGCGCAGATACGCAGTATTTT	CASSLLSAGGADTQYF
TRBJ2-5	-	-	TRBV5-1	13	TGCGCCAGCAGCTTGGGACAGCAAGAGACCCAGTACTTC	CASSLGQQETQYF
TRBJ2-7	-	-	TRBV15	15	TGTGCCACCAGCAGAGGAGAAGGGGTTACCTACGAGCAGTACTTC	CATSRGEGVTYEQYF
TRBJ2-7	-	-	TRBV27	14	TGTGCCAGCAGAGTCCAATATCGGTCGGACGAGCAGTACTTC	CASRVQYRSDEQYF
TRBJ1-2	once	-	TRBV29-1	11	TGCAGCGTGGAAAGGGACTCTGGCTACACCTTC	CSVERDSGYTF
TRBJ2-7	-	-	TRBV27	14	TGTGCCAGCAGTTTACAGGGTCTGGGGCACGAGCAGTACTTC	CASSLQGLGHEQYF
TRBJ2-5	-	TRBD1	TRBV5-6	16	TGTGCCAGCAGCTTGGGTACGGACAGGGTGAAGGAGACCCAGTACTTC	CASSLGTDRVKETQYF
TRBJ1-5	-	-	TRBV7-2	14	TGTGCCAGCACCGAATACCCCAGAACCCAGCCCCAGCATTTT	CASTEYPRTQPQHF
TRBJ1-1	-	-	TRBV19	13	TGTGCCAGTAGTATTATCCGGGGCACTGAAGCTTTCTTT	CASSIIRGTEAFF
TRBJ1-3	-	-	TRBV5-4	15	TGTGCCAGCAGCTTGGACAGCCACTCTGGAAACACCATATATTTT	CASSLDSHSGNTIYF
TRBJ2-7	-	TRBD2	TRBV10-3	17	TGTGCCATCAGTCAGGATATAGCGGGGGATGGGAGCTACGAGCAGTACTTC	CAISQDIAGDGSYEQYF
TRBJ2-2	-	TRBD2	TRBV19	13	TGTGCCACCTCGGGGACTATCTCCGGGGAGCTGTTTTTT	CATSGTISGELFF
TRBJ2-1	-	TRBD2	TRBV4-1	14	TGCGCCACCAAGCGGGAGCTCGACTACAATGAGCAGTTCTTC	CATKRELDYNEQFF
TRBJ1-2	once	-	TRBV29-1	13	TGCAGCGTTGAAGATCCGGGGGGGAATGGCTACACCTTC	CSVEDPGGNGYTF
TRBJ2-4	-	TRBD1	TRBV4-1	14	TGCGCCAGCAGCCCTACGACAGGGGGGAACATTCAGTACTTC	CASSPTTGGNIQYF
TRBJ1-1	medium-sized	-	TRBV20-1	11	TGCAGTGCTACGCCCCGGGATGAAGCTTTCTTT	CSATPRDEAFF
TRBJ1-5	-	-	TRBV27	13	TGTGCCAGCAGTTTCCTTAGCAATCAGCCCCAGCATTTT	CASSFLSNQPQHF
TRBJ1-1	-	-	TRBV11-2	13	TGTGCCAGCAGTCCAGGGTTCTACACTGAAGCTTTCTTT	CASSPGFYTEAFF
TRBJ2-2	-	-	TRBV7-9	18	TGTGCCAGCAGCTTTTCCTCGGACAGTGAAGAAGGCACCGGGGAGCTGTTTTTT	CASSFSSDSEEGTGELFF
TRBJ1-5	-	-	TRBV15	18	TGTGCCACCAGCGGCGGATATAATACAGGCAGTATAGATCAGCCCCAGCATTTT	CATSGGYNTGSIDQPQHF
TRBJ2-7	-	-	TRBV27	13	TGTGCCAGCAGTCCAGGGATCGGGCTCGAGCAGTACTTC	CASSPGIGLEQYF
TRBJ1-2	-	-	TRBV6-5	14	TGTGCCAGCAGCCGAACAATCCGGGGGGATGGCTACACCTTC	CASSRTIRGDGYTF
TRBJ1-3	-	-	TRBV6-5	13	TGTGCCAGCAGTCCGCAGAGGGGAAACACCATATATTTT	CASSPQRGNTIYF
TRBJ2-2	-	-	TRBV5-1	14	TGCGCCAGCAGCTTGGGTAGTAACACCGGGGAGCTGTTTTTT	CASSLGSNTGELFF
TRBJ1-3	-	-	TRBV27	15	TGTGCCAGCAGTTTATCAGCCATCTCTGGAAACACCATATATTTT	CASSLSAISGNTIYF
TRBJ1-1	few	-	TRBV6-5	13	TGTGCCAGCAGTTCCCTGGACTACACTGAAGCTTTCTTT	CASSSLDYTEAFF
TRBJ2-3	-	-	TRBV18	15	TGTGCCAGCTCATCCTCCAGGGGTGGGACAGATACGCAGTATTTT	CASSSSRGGTDTQYF
TRBJ2-7	-	-	TRBV21-1	17	TGTGCCAGCAGCAAGTGTGTAGGGGGGACAGCCGACTACGAGCAGTACTTC	CASSKCVGGTADYEQYF
TRBJ2-7	-	-	TRBV7-2	13	TGTGCCAGCAGCCCCTCCGGGGGCTACGAGCAGTACTTC	CASSPSGGYEQYF
TRBJ2-1	-	TRBD1	TRBV5-1	15	TGCGCCAGCAGCTTGGCACAGCAACAGACAGGGGGGCAGTTCTTC	CASSLAQQQTGGQFF
TRBJ1-1	-	-	TRBV19	15	TGTGCCAGTAGTCGCAGGTTCGAAATGAACACTGAAGCTTTCTTT	CASSRRFEMNTEAFF
TRBJ2-3	-	-	TRBV5-4	15	TGTGCCAGCAGCTTGGACTACGCCTCCACAGATACGCAGTATTTT	CASSLDYASTDTQYF
TRBJ2-7	-	-	TRBV27	14	TGTGCCAGCAGCCACGAGGGCTACTCCTACGAGCAGTACTTC	CASSHEGYSYEQYF
TRBJ2-7	few	-	TRBV9	15	TGTGCCAGCAGCGTAGCCGGGAGCCCCTCCTACGAGCAGTACTTC	CASSVAGSPSYEQYF